This TCR beta chain derives from a study of follicular helper T cells after annual influenza vaccination. Study overall: Sampling occurred days 0, 7 and 28 after each influenza vaccination.

As concerns this clone: The antigen is undetermined.

There are 15 residues in the CDR3. With V trimmed by 4 bases and J by 8 bases, 11 bases remained unmatched. Germline loops: CDR1 SGHTA, CDR2 FQGNSA. Sample time point: 2015-2016 season, 7 days after influenza vaccination. Broader study findings: Rare clonotypes were missed; only about 8.5-22% of cells gave TCRB. Change in circulating plasmablasts correlated with ICOS+CD38+ cTfh clonality change.

Using immunoSEQ multiplex PCR, the repertoire was profiled, and TCRdb retains in-frame clones only, with some absent. This table holds under 550 clones, 84% found once. Specimen: CXCR5+ CD38+ circulating T follicular helper cells from blood, collected 7 days after influenza vaccination. Stated subset: circulating Tfh, non-naive CD4+CXCR5+PD-1+ (ICOS+CD38+ or ICOS-CD38-). The V call is TRBV7-2, the J call TRBJ1-2; 9 bases line up with TRBD1. The source is an adult who received the influenza vaccine. The CDR3 loop reads CASSSFQTGGKGYTF. CDR3 bases: TGTGCCAGCAGCTCATTCCAAACAGGGGGCAAAGGCTACACCTTC.